This TCR beta chain was sequenced in a study of blood T cell repertoires in COVID-19. On the study more broadly: T cells, B-cell-depleted T cells, or PBMCs supplied cDNA or gDNA.

Original data processing: Estimates of nucleated cell counts were drawn from the amplification of reference gene primers. Sequencing was performed with immunoSEQ multiplex PCR; in TCRdb, only in-frame clones are kept and a portion is missing. The V and J calls and clone size come from that table; D and trimming were worked out from the DNA. In the table there are about 59,000 clones, about 70% of which are singletons. V was shortened by 3 bases and J by 0 bases, with 14 bases between the two germline ends. The CDR3 sequence is 15 residues long. Germline CDR1 is GTSNPN and CDR2 is SVGIG (reference sequence).

The material sequenced was peripheral blood. This receptor was obtained from a woman aged 70-85 years with acute or convalescent COVID-19. The rearrangement joins TRBV30 to TRBJ1-1; D remains unclear. The DNA of the CDR3 is TGTGCCTGGAGATACTCCCGGGTCCTGAACACTGAAGCTTTCTTT. As protein: CAWRYSRVLNTEAFF.